A single sample is the source of the 28 T cell receptor beta chains below, sequenced in a study of blood T cell repertoires in COVID-19. Sequenced by immunoSEQ multiplex PCR; TCRdb stores in-frame clones only, minus some. Of roughly 60,000 clones in the sample, 80% to 85% are singletons; the top ten hold around 5.9%. The sample was peripheral blood. The receptor source for this set is a human donor in a cohort sampled during active or convalescent COVID-19.

The chain employs TRBV18 and TRBJ1-4; TRBD1 matches at 10 bases. Germline V gene data show CDR1 as KGHSH and CDR2 as LQKENI. V was clipped by 6 bases and J by 7 bases; unmatched bases: 5. This CDR3 spans 14 amino acids. The CDR3 region has the DNA TGTGCCAGCTCCCCCGGGACAGGGGTTGAAAAACTGTTTTTT. Protein: CASSPGTGVEKLFF.

The chain recombines TRBV7-9 with TRBJ2-1; 11 positions agree with TRBD2. V lost 4 bases, J lost 11 bases, and 7 bases stayed unmatched. CDR1 SEHNR and CDR2 FQNEAQ come from the germline V gene (reference sequence). The CDR3 is 14 amino acids. The CDR3 DNA reads as TGTGCCAGCAGCTCTTCACTAGCGGGGGCTAAGCAGTTCTTC. It yields the protein CASSSSLAGAKQFF. Full variable domain (outside the CDR3, taken from reference TRBV7-9 and TRBJ2-1): DTGVSQNPRHKITKRGQNVTFRCDPISEHNRLYWYRQTLGQGPEFLTYFQNEAQLEKSRLLSDRFSAERPKGSFSTLEIQRTEQGDSAMYLCASSSSLAGAKQFFGPGTRLTVL.

The chain couples TRBV2 to TRBJ1-2; 9 positions agree with TRBD1. The J segment lost 2 bases and the V segment lost 7 bases, leaving 8 bases of the junction unmatched. Germline CDR1 is SNHLY and CDR2 is FYNNEI. The CDR3 totals 15 residues. CDR3 protein: CASTGQGHSNYGYTF. For the CDR3, the DNA is TGTGCCAGCACGGGACAGGGCCATTCCAACTATGGCTACACCTTC.

The J gene is TRBJ2-3, the V gene TRBV2; 9 nucleotides match TRBD2. With V trimmed by 2 bases and J by 2 bases, 5 bases remained unmatched. The V gene's germline CDR1 is SNHLY and CDR2 FYNNEI. This CDR3 comprises 16 residues. CDR3 in amino acids: CASSERAGGSTDTQYF. The CDR3 region has the DNA TGTGCCAGCAGTGAAAGAGCGGGGGGTTCCACAGATACGCAGTATTTT.

The chain employs TRBV5-1 and TRBJ1-2; 10 nucleotides agree with TRBD1. The length of the CDR3 is 14 residues. Germline CDR1 is SGHRS and CDR2 is YFSETQ. V lost 2 bases, J lost 8 bases, and 6 bases stayed unmatched. CDR3 DNA sequence: TGCGCCAGCAGCTTTTCAGACAGGGGGCTAGGCTACACCTTC. It yields the protein CASSFSDRGLGYTF.

This chain links TRBV6-5 with TRBJ1-2; TRBD1 is a possible D gene (6 bases). The length of the CDR3 is 15 residues. V lost 2 bases to trimming and J lost 4 bases, with 14 bases between them. In germline, CDR1 is MNHEY, CDR2 SVGAGI. The DNA for the CDR3 is TGTGCCAGCAGTTACGGCAGGGGAAAGAGCTATGGCTACACCTTC. Protein sequence: CASSYGRGKSYGYTF.

The chain carries TRBV3-1 (or the pseudogene TRBV3-2) and TRBJ2-7, with D possibly matching TRBD1 (5 bases). V shed 1 base and J shed 6 bases, with 10 bases lying between them. This CDR3 is built from 13 residues. The V gene's germline CDR1 is LGHDT and CDR2 YNNKEL (reference sequence). CDR3 DNA: TGTGCCAGCAGCCAAGGTCTAGGGGTCGAGCAGTACTTC. It codes for CASSQGLGVEQYF.

The rearrangement joins TRBV19 to TRBJ2-7, with D possibly being TRBD2 (5 bases). The CDR3 contains 15 residues. The V end was cut by 6 bases, the J end by 3 bases, with 18 bases between. Germline values: CDR1 LNHDA, CDR2 SQIVND (reference sequence). CDR3: CASSISGVGFYEQYF. In DNA form, the CDR3 reads TGTGCCAGTAGCATCTCCGGGGTTGGATTCTACGAGCAGTACTTC.

The V gene is TRBV19, the J gene TRBJ2-1, with 7 bases matching TRBD2. V was pared by 1 base and J by 0 bases, with 3 bases of the junction left unmatched. Germline V gene sequence: CDR1 LNHDA, CDR2 SQIVND (reference sequence). The length of the CDR3 is 16 residues. The CDR3 loop reads CASSIGGGSSYNEQFF. DNA of the CDR3: TGTGCCAGTAGTATAGGCGGGGGAAGCTCCTACAATGAGCAGTTCTTC.

V usage is TRBV5-5 and J usage is TRBJ1-1; TRBD1 aligns across 9 bases. V was clipped by 4 bases and J by 6 bases; unmatched bases: 10. CDR1 is SGHKS, CDR2 YYEKEE, per germline (reference sequence). The CDR3 runs to 15 residues. For the CDR3, the DNA is TGTGCCAGCAGCCTCCCCGGGACAGGGCGGGCTGAAGCTTTCTTT. Amino acids: CASSLPGTGRAEAFF.

The V call is TRBV19, the J call TRBJ1-2, with a possible D match to TRBD1 (5 bases). The CDR3 length is 19 residues. Germline V CDR1 and CDR2: LNHDA, SQIVND (reference sequence). The V and J ends lost 5 bases and 7 bases respectively, with 32 bases between them. The CDR3 protein is CASSDFWRDGASRGSGYTF. Here the CDR3 DNA reads TGTGCCAGTAGTGACTTTTGGCGGGACGGAGCCTCCAGAGGTTCTGGCTACACCTTC. Drawing the rest from reference TRBV19 and TRBJ1-2, the complete variable domain is DGGITQSPKYLFRKEGQNVTLSCEQNLNHDAMYWYRQDPGQGLRLIYYSQIVNDFQKGDIAEGYSVSREKKESFPLTVTSAQKNPTAFYLCASSDFWRDGASRGSGYTFGSGTRLTVV.

The gene calls are TRBV3-1 (or the pseudogene TRBV3-2) and TRBJ2-1, with D perhaps assigned TRBD1 or TRBD2 (5 bases each). Germline lookup yields CDR1 LGHDT and CDR2 YNNKEL (reference sequence). The CDR3 is 15 amino acids. V was clipped by 7 bases and J by 3 bases, with 16 bases between them. CDR3 protein: CASTREGPGYNEQFF. CDR3 sequence (DNA): TGTGCCAGCACCCGAGAGGGGCCGGGCTACAATGAGCAGTTCTTC.

This clone has only a few counts. This chain links TRBV2 with TRBJ2-6; TRBD1 agrees at 9 bases. CDR3 length: 14 residues. The germline V gene has CDR1 SNHLY and CDR2 FYNNEI. Losses at the gene ends were 11 bases for V and 4 bases for J; bases not matched to a gene: 6. The CDR3 region is CAGTGGAGANVLTF. As DNA, the CDR3 is TGTGCCGGAACAGGGGGCGCCGGGGCCAACGTCCTGACTTTC.

This chain links TRBV19 with TRBJ2-6; no clear D gene. Germline V gives CDR1 LNHDA, CDR2 SQIVND (reference sequence). The CDR3 sequence is 17 residues long. The V end was cut by 4 bases, the J end by 0 bases, with 13 bases between. The CDR3 reads CASSTLQSLSGANVLTF. CDR3 sequence (DNA): TGTGCCAGTAGTACCTTACAGAGCCTCTCTGGGGCCAACGTCCTGACTTTC.

This CDR3 reads CASSPLGQAFDTQYF. The CDR3 DNA sequence: TGTGCCAGTAGTCCTTTGGGACAGGCCTTTGATACGCAGTATTTT. The V gene is TRBV19, the J gene TRBJ2-3, with 8 bases identical to TRBD1. V gave up 5 bases and J gave up 6 bases; unmatched junction bases: 10. There are 15 residues in the CDR3. Germline V gives CDR1 LNHDA, CDR2 SQIVND (reference sequence).

The chain carries TRBV4-3 and TRBJ1-2; D might be TRBD1 (6 bases). This CDR3 region has 14 residues. V was shortened by 0 bases and J by 5 bases, with 10 bases between the two germline ends. CDR1 and CDR2 (germline): LGHNA, YSLEER. CDR3 amino acids: CASSQDQQGYGYTF. The DNA for the CDR3 is TGCGCCAGCAGCCAAGATCAGCAGGGGTATGGCTACACCTTC.

V usage is TRBV4-3 and J usage is TRBJ1-2, with a weak D call TRBD1 (6 bases). The CDR3 contains 15 residues. The V gene lost 0 bases and the J gene lost 1 base, with 9 bases spanning the gap. The germline CDR1 and CDR2 sequences are LGHNA and YSLEER. The CDR3 bases are TGCGCCAGCAGCCAAGAAAGGACAGTTAACTATGGCTACACCTTC. It translates to CASSQERTVNYGYTF.

This chain links TRBV19 with TRBJ2-7; a weak D match, TRBD2 (6 bases). V lost 8 bases and J lost 2, with 16 bases in between. The CDR3 spans 14 residues. Germline CDR1 reads LNHDA; CDR2 reads SQIVND (reference sequence). In DNA, the CDR3 is TGTGCCAGTCGACCCGGGACTCCAACCTACGAGCAGTACTTC. Translated: CASRPGTPTYEQYF. Looking up the rest from reference TRBV19 and TRBJ2-7 gives the full variable domain: DGGITQSPKYLFRKEGQNVTLSCEQNLNHDAMYWYRQDPGQGLRLIYYSQIVNDFQKGDIAEGYSVSREKKESFPLTVTSAQKNPTAFYLCASRPGTPTYEQYFGPGTRLTVT.

The rearrangement uses TRBV7-2 and TRBJ1-2; the D gene is possibly TRBD1 (5 bases). The CDR3 runs 13 residues. Trimming removed 6 bases from V and 6 bases from J, with 14 bases in between. The germline V gene has CDR1 SGHTA and CDR2 FQGNSA. The CDR3 reads CASRPDSGHGYTF. The CDR3 region has the DNA TGTGCCAGCAGGCCCGACTCAGGGCATGGCTACACCTTC.

The genes are TRBV2 and TRBJ1-2, with 8 bases that match TRBD1. CDR1 and CDR2 from the germline V gene are SNHLY and FYNNEI. This CDR3 is 14 amino acids long. The junction had 6 bases not matched to a gene; V was cut back by 4 bases and J by 5 bases. CDR3 nucleotide sequence: TGTGCCAGCAGTGGGACAGGGAATTTATATGGCTACACCTTC. It translates to CASSGTGNLYGYTF.

CDR3 protein: CASRGGLDYNEQFF. In DNA, the CDR3 is TGTGCCAGCAGAGGGGGACTAGATTACAATGAGCAGTTCTTC. The chain uses TRBV5-4 and TRBJ2-1; 8 bases line up with TRBD2. The V gene's germline CDR1 is SGHNT and CDR2 YYREEE (reference sequence). CDR3 length equals 14 residues. The V gene end was trimmed by 5 bases and the J gene end by 4 bases; junction bases not matched to a gene: 5.

This clone has just one count. This rearrangement joins TRBV7-9 to TRBJ1-4, with a weak D call TRBD1 (6 bases). The germline V gene encodes CDR1 SEHNR and CDR2 FQNEAQ (reference sequence). The CDR3 totals 15 residues. V lost 5 bases to trimming and J lost 7 bases, with 17 bases between them. The CDR3 sequence: CASSPPEGGVEKLFF. The DNA for the CDR3 is TGTGCCAGCAGCCCCCCGGAAGGGGGAGTTGAAAAACTGTTTTTT.

By frequency in the sample, this clone is large. The chain employs TRBV10-3 and TRBJ1-1; D is perhaps TRBD1 (5 bases). V dropped 6 bases and J dropped 2 bases, with 10 bases sitting between them. From germline, CDR1 is ENHRY and CDR2 SYGVKD. The CDR3 length is 13 residues. The CDR3 region is CAIRGDSNTEAFF. Here the CDR3 DNA reads TGTGCCATCAGGGGTGACAGCAACACTGAAGCTTTCTTT.

The chain joins TRBV10-3 to TRBJ2-1; 10 bases fit TRBD1. The length of the CDR3 is 14 residues. Trimming cost V 11 bases and J 2 bases; bases outside gene matches: 6. Germline V gene lookup returns CDR1 ENHRY and CDR2 SYGVKD. The CDR3 spells CASGTGATYNEQFF. For the CDR3, the DNA is TGTGCCTCAGGGACAGGGGCCACCTACAATGAGCAGTTCTTC.

The V call is TRBV18, the J call TRBJ2-1; 12 nucleotides match TRBD2. This CDR3 is 15 amino acids long. V gave up 4 bases and J gave up 3 bases; unmatched junction bases: 1. CDR1 is KGHSH, CDR2 LQKENI, per germline. CDR3 region: CASSLGLAGYNEQFF. Written as DNA, the CDR3 is TGTGCCAGCTCACTGGGACTAGCGGGCTACAATGAGCAGTTCTTC.

The gene calls are TRBV6-5 and TRBJ1-2, with 7 bases identical to TRBD1. The CDR3 extends over 16 amino acids. The germline CDR1 and CDR2 sequences are MNHEY and SVGAGI. V trimming: 2 bases; J trimming: 8 bases; junction bases outside the gene matches: 14. In DNA form, the CDR3 reads TGTGCCAGCAGTTACGGGCAGGGGGACATGAGGCTGGGCTACACCTTC. Amino acids: CASSYGQGDMRLGYTF.

This rearrangement joins TRBV20-1 to TRBJ2-1; TRBD1 aligns across 7 bases. The length of the CDR3 is 14 residues. Looked up from germline, CDR1 is DFQATT and CDR2 is SNEGSKA (reference sequence). After removal of 3 bases from V and 8 bases from J, the junction contained 10 bases not matched to a gene. CDR3 bases: TGCAGTGCTAGTGGGCAAGGGGGCAGGGATGAGCAGTTCTTC. It encodes CSASGQGGRDEQFF.

This chain links TRBV5-6 with TRBJ1-1; possibly TRBD1 for D (5 bases). From germline, CDR1 is SGHDT and CDR2 YYEEEE. There are 14 residues in the CDR3. V was clipped by 1 base and J by 4 bases, with 11 bases between them. CDR3 coding DNA: TGTGCCAGCAGCTTGTCCCAGGGAAGCACTGAAGCTTTCTTT. Translating gives CASSLSQGSTEAFF.